Each of the 7 T cell receptor beta chains below was sequenced from the same sample in a study of T-cell reconstitution after alpha-beta-depleted transplantation in children. Unique molecular identifiers were incorporated when the TCRbeta library was constructed. MiXCR was run by TCRdb on the PCR reads, yielding one entry per CDR3 protein. This sample has some 280,000 distinct CDR3 sequences; nearly 10% occur once, and the top ten carry 9.5% to 13%. The specimen comprised PBMCs from the stem cell graft donor, sampled from the stem cell graft. The receptors originated from a human donor who donated a stem cell graft to a child with SCID.

This clonotype is medium-sized. The chain joins TRBV7-6 to TRBJ1-5; no clear D gene. The ends were cut back, 3 bases at V and 4 bases at J, with 7 bases in the middle. The length of the CDR3 is 13 residues. Germline CDR1 is SGHVS and CDR2 is FNYEAQ. The chain's CDR3 is CASSLAANQPQHF. As DNA, the CDR3 is TGTGCCAGCAGCTTGGCGGCGAATCAGCCCCAGCATTTT.

The chain couples TRBV5-1 to TRBJ2-1; D assignment may be TRBD1 or TRBD2 (7 bases each). The V gene's germline CDR1 is SGHRS and CDR2 YFSETQ. The ends were cut back, 0 bases at V and 6 bases at J, with 22 bases in the middle. There are 18 residues in the CDR3. CDR3: CASSLEMGGGTELNEQFF. In DNA, the CDR3 is TGCGCCAGCAGCTTGGAGATGGGGGGAGGGACAGAACTCAATGAGCAGTTCTTC.

There are a few counts of this clonotype. This rearrangement joins TRBV7-6 to TRBJ2-1; 7 bases match TRBD2. V was pared by 5 bases and J by 2 bases, with 12 bases of the junction left unmatched. CDR1 is SGHVS, CDR2 FNYEAQ, per germline. The CDR3 is 17 residues long. CDR3 sequence: CASSLRLALQPYNEQFF. Here the CDR3 DNA reads TGTGCCAGCAGCCTTAGACTAGCCCTTCAACCCTACAATGAGCAGTTCTTC.

This clonotype has a handful of counts. This sequence joins TRBV3-1 and TRBJ2-7; the D is unclear. Germline CDR1 and CDR2: LGHDT and YNNKEL (reference sequence). The V end lost 4 bases, the J end lost 2 bases, and 15 bases lay between the germline ends. The CDR3 loop spans 15 amino acids. Here the CDR3 reads CASSPDGSRAYEQYF. Here the CDR3 DNA reads TGTGCCAGCAGCCCTGACGGGTCTCGAGCCTACGAGCAGTACTTC.

This clonotype was recorded a few times. The CDR3 DNA sequence: TGTGCCAGCAGTGCAGAGGACAGGGGCACTGAAGCTTTCTTT. It yields the protein CASSAEDRGTEAFF. The chain couples TRBV2 to TRBJ1-1; 9 nucleotides align to TRBD1. Trimming cost V 4 bases and J 4 bases; bases outside gene matches: 4. The CDR3 has 14 residues. The germline gives CDR1 SNHLY, CDR2 FYNNEI. Based on the CDR3 plus reference TRBV2 and TRBJ1-1, the full variable domain is EPEVTQTPSHQVTQMGQEVILRCVPISNHLYFYWYRQILGQKVEFLVSFYNNEISEKSEIFDDQFSVERPDGSNFTLKIRSTKLEDSAMYFCASSAEDRGTEAFFGQGTRLTVV.

In its sample, this clonotype was seen a few times. V and J are TRBV7-2 and TRBJ2-2, with TRBD1 as a possible D gene (6 bases). The V gene lost 5 bases and the J gene lost 7 bases, with 11 bases spanning the gap. This CDR3 is 13 amino acids long. Per the germline V gene, CDR1 is SGHTA and CDR2 is FQGNSA. CDR3 DNA: TGTGCCAGCAGCGCCTTAGGGGGCGGGGAGCTGTTTTTT. Residues: CASSALGGGELFF.

Many counts were recorded for this clonotype. V gene TRBV24-1 combines with J gene TRBJ2-3; 7 bases fit TRBD1. The V segment lost 4 bases and the J segment 1 base; nucleotides outside the gene matches: 1. Germline V gene lookup returns CDR1 KGHDR and CDR2 SFDVKD. The CDR3 sequence is 14 residues long. CDR3 DNA: TGTGCCACCAGTGAAGGACAGGGCACAGATACGCAGTATTTT. It encodes CATSEGQGTDTQYF.